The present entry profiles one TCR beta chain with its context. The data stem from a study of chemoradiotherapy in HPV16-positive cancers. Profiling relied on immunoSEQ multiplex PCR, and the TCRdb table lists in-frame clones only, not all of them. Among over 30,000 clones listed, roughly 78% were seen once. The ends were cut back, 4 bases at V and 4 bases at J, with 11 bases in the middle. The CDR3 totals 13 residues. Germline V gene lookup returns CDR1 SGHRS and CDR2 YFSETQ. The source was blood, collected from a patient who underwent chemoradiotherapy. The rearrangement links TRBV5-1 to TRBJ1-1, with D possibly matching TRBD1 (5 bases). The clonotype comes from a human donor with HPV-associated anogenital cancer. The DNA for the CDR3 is TGCGCCAGCAGCAGGGGAGGCTTCACTGAAGCTTTCTTT. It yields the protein CASSRGGFTEAFF.